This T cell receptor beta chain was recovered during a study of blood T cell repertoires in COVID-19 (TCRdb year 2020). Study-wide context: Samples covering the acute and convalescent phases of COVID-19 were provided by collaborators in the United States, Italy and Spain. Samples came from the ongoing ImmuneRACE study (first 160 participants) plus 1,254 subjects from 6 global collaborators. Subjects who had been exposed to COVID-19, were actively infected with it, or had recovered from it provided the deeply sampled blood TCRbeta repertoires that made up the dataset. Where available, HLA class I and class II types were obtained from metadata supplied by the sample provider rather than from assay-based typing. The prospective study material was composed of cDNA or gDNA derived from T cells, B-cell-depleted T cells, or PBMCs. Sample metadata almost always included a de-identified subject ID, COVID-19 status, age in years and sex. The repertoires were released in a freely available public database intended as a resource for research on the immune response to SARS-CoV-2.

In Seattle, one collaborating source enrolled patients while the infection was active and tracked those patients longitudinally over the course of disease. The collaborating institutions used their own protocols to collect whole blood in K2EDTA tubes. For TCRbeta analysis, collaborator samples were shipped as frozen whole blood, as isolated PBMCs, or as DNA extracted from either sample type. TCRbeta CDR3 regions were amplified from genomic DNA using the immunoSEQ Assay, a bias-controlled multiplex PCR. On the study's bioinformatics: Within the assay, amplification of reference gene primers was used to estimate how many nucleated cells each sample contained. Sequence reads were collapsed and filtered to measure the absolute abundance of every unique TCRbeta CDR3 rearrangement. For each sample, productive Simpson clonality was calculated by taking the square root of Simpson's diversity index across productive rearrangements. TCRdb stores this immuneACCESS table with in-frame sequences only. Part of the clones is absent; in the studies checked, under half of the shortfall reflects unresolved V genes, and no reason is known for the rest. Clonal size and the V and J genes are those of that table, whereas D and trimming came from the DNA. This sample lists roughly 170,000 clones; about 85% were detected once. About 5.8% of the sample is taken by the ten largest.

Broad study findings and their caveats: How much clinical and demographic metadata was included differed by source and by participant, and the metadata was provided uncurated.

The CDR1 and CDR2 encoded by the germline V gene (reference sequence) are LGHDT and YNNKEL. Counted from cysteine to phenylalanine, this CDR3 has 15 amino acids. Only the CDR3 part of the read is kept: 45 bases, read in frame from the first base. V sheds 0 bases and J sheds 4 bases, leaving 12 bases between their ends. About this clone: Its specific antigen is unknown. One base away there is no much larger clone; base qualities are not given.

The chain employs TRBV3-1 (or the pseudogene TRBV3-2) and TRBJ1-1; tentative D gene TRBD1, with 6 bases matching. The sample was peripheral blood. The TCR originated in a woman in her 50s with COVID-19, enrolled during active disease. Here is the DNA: TGTGCCAGCAGCCAAGACCCCCCGGACAGCACTGAAGCTTTCTTT. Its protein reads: CASSQDPPDSTEAFF.